This T cell receptor beta chain is drawn from a study of blood T cell repertoires in COVID-19. The CDR3 is made up of 15 amino acids. Per the germline V gene, CDR1 is SGHVS and CDR2 is FQNEAQ. V was trimmed by 6 bases and J by 0 bases, leaving 12 bases between them. Under the authors' procedure: Quantification of nucleated cells was approximated via reference gene primer amplification. Produced via immunoSEQ multiplex PCR; TCRdb's table is partial and in-frame only. V and J calls and clone size are as listed in that table; D and trimming were resolved from the DNA. The repertoire holds over 40,000 clones, 70% to 90% seen once, with around 4% in the top ten.

The rearrangement links TRBV7-8 to TRBJ1-3; possibly TRBD1 for D (5 bases). The receptor comes from a man older than 75 with active COVID-19. What was sequenced was peripheral blood. The CDR3 loop is CASRQRGGSGNTIYF. CDR3 DNA sequence: TGTGCCAGCAGACAACGGGGGGGCTCTGGAAACACCATATATTTT.